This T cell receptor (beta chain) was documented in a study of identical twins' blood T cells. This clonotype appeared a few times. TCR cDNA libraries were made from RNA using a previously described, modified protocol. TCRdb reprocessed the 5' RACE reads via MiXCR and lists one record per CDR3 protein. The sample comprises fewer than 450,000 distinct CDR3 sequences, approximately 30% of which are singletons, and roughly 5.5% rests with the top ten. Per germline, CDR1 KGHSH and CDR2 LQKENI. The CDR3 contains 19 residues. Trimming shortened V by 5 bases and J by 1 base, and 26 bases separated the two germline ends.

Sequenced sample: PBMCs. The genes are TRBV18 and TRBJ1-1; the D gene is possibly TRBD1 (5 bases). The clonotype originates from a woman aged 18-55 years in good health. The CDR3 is CASSTVKGHPKLRNTEAFF. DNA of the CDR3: TGTGCCAGCTCAACCGTCAAAGGACACCCTAAACTCCGGAACACTGAAGCTTTCTTT.